What follows are 25 T cell receptor beta chains derived from one specimen sequenced in a study of beta chain features in type 1 diabetes. General study findings and limits: Shortening that was moderate but significant affected the TCRB CDR3s of Type 1 diabetes patients in all four CD4+ subsets.

The antigens of these receptors remain unknown. Expressed TCRB transcripts were sequenced, since all the RNA that had been isolated was reverse transcribed. The table came from immunoSEQ multiplex PCR; TCRdb's copy has only in-frame clones and leaves some out. Found here are under 350,000 clones, more than 13% of them singletons; the top ten hold 0.015% to 0.02%. The sequencing sample was made of naive CD4+ T cells from blood. The receptors originated from a man aged 25 to 45 with type 1 diabetes.

This clone was observed a handful of times. The chain uses TRBV2 and TRBJ2-5; the D gene is possibly TRBD1 (6 bases). Trimming shortened V by 2 bases and J by 5 bases, and 15 bases separated the two germline ends. Germline CDR1 is SNHLY and CDR2 is FYNNEI. This CDR3 is built from 15 residues. CDR3 in amino acids: CASSELTGYEETQYF. CDR3 nucleotides: TGTGCCAGCAGTGAACTAACAGGGTACGAGGAGACCCAGTACTTC.

The gene calls are TRBV28 and TRBJ2-7; 10 bases match TRBD1. Germline V gene sequence: CDR1 MDHEN, CDR2 SYDVKM. The length of the CDR3 is 14 residues. J was trimmed by 2 bases and V by 11 bases; bases with no gene match: 9. The CDR3 coding sequence is TGTGCCTCACAGACAGGGGGCGGCCCCTACGAGCAGTACTTC. Protein: CASQTGGGPYEQYF.

Only a few counts were recorded for this clone. This chain links TRBV7-9 with TRBJ2-1; D gene ambiguous. This CDR3 has 14 amino acids. CDR1 and CDR2 (germline): SEHNR, FQNEAQ (reference sequence). Trimming stripped 2 bases from V and 10 bases from J, with 15 bases between. The CDR3 region is CASSLPGGFAEQFF. CDR3 DNA sequence: TGTGCCAGCAGCTTACCCGGCGGTTTCGCGGAGCAGTTCTTC.

This clone was seen a few times. The chain recombines TRBV28 with TRBJ1-2; 7 bases align to TRBD1. CDR1 and CDR2 (germline): MDHEN, SYDVKM. Losses at the gene ends were 6 bases for V and 3 bases for J; bases not matched to a gene: 7. The CDR3 has 14 amino acids. The CDR3 spells CASSPGQTDYGYTF. The CDR3 DNA reads as TGTGCCAGCAGCCCGGGACAGACCGACTATGGCTACACCTTC.

The chain recombines TRBV6-1 with TRBJ2-7; D is unclear. V was clipped by 8 bases and J by 1 base, with 15 bases between them. The germline V gene encodes CDR1 MNHNS and CDR2 SASEGT. CDR3 length: 14 residues. The CDR3 sequence is CASRRSDASYEQYF. The CDR3, as DNA: TGTGCCAGCCGTAGGAGTGATGCGTCCTACGAGCAGTACTTC.

The V call is TRBV28, the J call TRBJ1-2; D might be TRBD1 (5 bases). Germline V gene sequence: CDR1 MDHEN, CDR2 SYDVKM. The CDR3 totals 14 residues. V gave up 5 bases and J gave up 1 base, with 11 bases separating them. The CDR3 region has the DNA TGTGCCAGCAGTCTCCAACAGGTTAACTATGGCTACACCTTC. Protein product: CASSLQQVNYGYTF.

This clone was recorded a few times. The chain employs TRBV2 and TRBJ2-1, with 7 bases lining up with TRBD2. The CDR3 loop spans 14 amino acids. Germline V gene lookup returns CDR1 SNHLY and CDR2 FYNNEI. V lost 4 bases, J lost 3 bases, and 3 bases stayed unmatched. The CDR3 region has the DNA TGTGCCAGCAGTGGCGGGAGTCTCTACAATGAGCAGTTCTTC. Translated: CASSGGSLYNEQFF.

The chain links TRBV2 to TRBJ2-5; D possibly corresponds to TRBD1 (6 bases). V was shortened by 7 bases and J by 1 base, with 13 bases between the two germline ends. Germline loops: CDR1 SNHLY, CDR2 FYNNEI. The CDR3 extends over 14 amino acids. Here the CDR3 reads CASNRVSSQETQYF. The CDR3 DNA reads TGTGCCAGCAACAGGGTATCGTCCCAAGAGACCCAGTACTTC.

This clone has more than one count but fewer than ten. The chain employs TRBV30 and TRBJ1-5; 9 bases fit TRBD1. CDR3 length: 16 amino acids. Trimming took 1 base from V and 4 from J; bases not matched to a gene: 8. Germline-derived CDR1 and CDR2 are GTSNPN and SVGIG (reference sequence). The CDR3 loop reads CAWSGPGTGYNQPQHF. The DNA of the CDR3 is TGTGCCTGGAGTGGCCCCGGGACAGGGTATAATCAGCCCCAGCATTTT.

V gene TRBV5-1 combines with J gene TRBJ2-7, with 9 bases fitting TRBD1. CDR3 length: 17 residues. Germline trimming cut 0 bases from V and 9 bases from J; bases unmatched to any gene: 16. From germline, CDR1 is SGHRS and CDR2 YFSETQ. The DNA for the CDR3 is TGCGCCAGCAGCTTGGGGTACGGGACAGGGAACCTACGAGGGCAGTACTTC. It codes for CASSLGYGTGNLRGQYF.

The chain uses TRBV9 and TRBJ2-2; TRBD2 matches 11 bases. V shed 3 bases, J shed 4 bases, and the junction held 8 bases outside the gene matches. The CDR3 is 17 residues long. Germline values: CDR1 SGDLS, CDR2 YYNGEE. As DNA, the CDR3 is TGTGCCAGCAGCGCCCCCCTAGCGGGAGGTGCCACCGGGGAGCTGTTTTTT. Translating gives CASSAPLAGGATGELFF.

The genes are TRBV28 and TRBJ2-7, with unresolved D. The CDR3 is 12 amino acids. Trimming cost V 2 bases and J 4 bases, with 6 bases left between them. The germline gives CDR1 MDHEN, CDR2 SYDVKM. In DNA form, the CDR3 reads TGTGCCAGCAGTTTACCCTATTACGAGCAGTACTTC. This translates into CASSLPYYEQYF.

In this sample, this clone turned up a few times. V gene TRBV9 combines with J gene TRBJ2-7; TRBD1 agrees at 7 bases. The CDR3 is 16 residues long. The junction had 11 bases not matched to a gene; V was cut back by 3 bases and J by 2 bases. Germline-derived CDR1 and CDR2 are SGDLS and YYNGEE. The CDR3 DNA follows: TGTGCCAGCAGCGCGAGCTCCGGGACAGCTACCTACGAGCAGTACTTC. Protein: CASSASSGTATYEQYF.

This clone was seen more than once but under ten times. The rearrangement uses TRBV5-1 and TRBJ2-3, with TRBD2 identical over 7 bases. CDR3 length: 18 residues. CDR1 and CDR2 from the germline V gene are SGHRS and YFSETQ. V was clipped by 1 base and J by 0 bases; unmatched bases: 11. CDR3 protein: CASSLRRSSGASTDTQYF. The CDR3 DNA reads TGCGCCAGCAGCTTGCGACGGTCTAGCGGAGCTAGCACAGATACGCAGTATTTT.

The chain carries TRBV4-3 and TRBJ2-1; 7 positions match TRBD2. Germline CDR1 is LGHNA and CDR2 is YSLEER. The CDR3 contains 19 residues. The V and J ends lost 1 base and 0 bases, in that order; junction bases with no gene match: 12. The CDR3 nucleotides are TGCGCCAGCAGCCAAGGGGGGAGCGGGGCAATGAGCTCCTACAATGAGCAGTTCTTC. It yields the protein CASSQGGSGAMSSYNEQFF.

The chain joins TRBV2 to TRBJ1-1; 7 positions match TRBD1. Germline CDR1 and CDR2: SNHLY and FYNNEI. V gave up 5 bases and J gave up 3 bases; unmatched junction bases: 6. The CDR3 is 14 residues long. The CDR3 bases are TGTGCCAGCAGTACTACAGGGGCATACACTGAAGCTTTCTTT. Translating it yields CASSTTGAYTEAFF.

The V gene is TRBV7-9, the J gene TRBJ2-1; D ambiguous. Germline CDR1 SEHNR, CDR2 FQNEAQ (reference sequence). Trimming left V 3 bases short and J 8 bases short, with 17 bases between. CDR3 size: 15 residues. Here the CDR3 DNA reads TGTGCCAGCAGCTTCTCCAGACCCCGGGTCGATGAGCAGTTCTTC. Amino acids: CASSFSRPRVDEQFF.

This clone was counted between two and nine times. The chain uses TRBV7-9 and TRBJ2-3, with TRBD2 matching over 11 bases. Germline-derived CDR1 and CDR2 are SEHNR and FQNEAQ (reference sequence). The length of the CDR3 is 15 residues. The V and J ends lost 2 bases and 5 bases, in that order; junction bases with no gene match: 3. CDR3 region: CASSLTLAGGDTQYF. The CDR3 coding sequence is TGTGCCAGCAGCTTAACCCTAGCGGGAGGAGATACGCAGTATTTT.

This clone turned up a few times. The rearrangement uses TRBV7-2 and TRBJ2-1; 10 bases fit TRBD2. J lost 4 bases, V lost 0 bases, and 6 bases had no gene match. Germline CDR1 reads SGHTA; CDR2 reads FQGNSA. The CDR3 is made up of 17 amino acids. Written as DNA, the CDR3 is TGTGCCAGCAGCTTAGCCAGGACTAGCGGCCTTTACAATGAGCAGTTCTTC. It specifies CASSLARTSGLYNEQFF.

This clone was counted between two and nine times. This rearrangement joins TRBV7-9 to TRBJ1-1, with no clear D. Germline V lookup: CDR1 SEHNR, CDR2 FQNEAQ (reference sequence). V was trimmed by 5 bases and J by 1 base, leaving 8 bases between them. The CDR3 totals 13 residues. CDR3 DNA: TGTGCCAGCAGCCGGAGTTGGAACACTGAAGCTTTCTTT. The encoded protein is CASSRSWNTEAFF.

The J gene is TRBJ2-1, the V gene TRBV14, with D unclear. The CDR3 has 14 residues. Trimming removed 3 bases at V and 4 bases at J, with 10 bases between. The germline CDR1 and CDR2 sequences are SGHDN and FVKESK. Here the CDR3 reads CASSQVAGYNEQFF. The CDR3 DNA reads TGTGCCAGCAGCCAGGTCGCCGGTTACAATGAGCAGTTCTTC. The full variable domain, completed using reference TRBV14 and TRBJ2-1, is EAGVTQFPSHSVIEKGQTVTLRCDPISGHDNLYWYRRVMGKEIKFLLHFVKESKQDESGMPNNRFLAERTGGTYSTLKVQPAELEDSGVYFCASSQVAGYNEQFFGPGTRLTVL.

This chain uses TRBV21-1 with TRBJ1-5; no check of the table's D call, TRBD1, against the DNA was made. TRBV21-1 is labeled a pseudogene. The CDR3 consists of 17 residues. CDR3 in DNA: TGTGCCAGCAGCAAAGAACGGACAGGGGGCTACAATCAGCCCCAGCATTTT. It is translated as CASSKERTGGYNQPQHF.

This clone was picked up a small number of times. The chain links TRBV18 to TRBJ2-3; maybe TRBD2 (6 bases). From germline, CDR1 is KGHSH and CDR2 LQKENI. The CDR3 runs to 14 residues. V lost 5 bases and J lost 2, with 11 bases in between. The CDR3 DNA is TGTGCCAGCTCAAGGGACTCTCCCACAGATACGCAGTATTTT. Translating gives CASSRDSPTDTQYF.

The V and J genes are TRBV13 and TRBJ2-3; 8 bases match TRBD2. There are 14 residues in the CDR3. CDR1 is PRHDT and CDR2 is FYEKMQ in the germline V gene (reference sequence). Trimming cost V 5 bases and J 7 bases; bases outside gene matches: 8. The CDR3 loop reads CASSQVGGRYTQYF. In nucleotides, the CDR3 is TGTGCCAGCAGCCAGGTCGGCGGGAGGTATACGCAGTATTTT.

The genes are TRBV4-1 and TRBJ2-2, with unresolved D. The CDR3 has 18 residues. The V end lost 0 bases, the J end lost 4 bases, and 18 bases lay between the germline ends. Germline V CDR1 and CDR2: MGHRA, YSYEKL. The CDR3 loop reads CASSQDIIGFRGTGELFF. In DNA, the CDR3 is TGCGCCAGCAGCCAAGATATTATCGGGTTTCGTGGCACCGGGGAGCTGTTTTTT.